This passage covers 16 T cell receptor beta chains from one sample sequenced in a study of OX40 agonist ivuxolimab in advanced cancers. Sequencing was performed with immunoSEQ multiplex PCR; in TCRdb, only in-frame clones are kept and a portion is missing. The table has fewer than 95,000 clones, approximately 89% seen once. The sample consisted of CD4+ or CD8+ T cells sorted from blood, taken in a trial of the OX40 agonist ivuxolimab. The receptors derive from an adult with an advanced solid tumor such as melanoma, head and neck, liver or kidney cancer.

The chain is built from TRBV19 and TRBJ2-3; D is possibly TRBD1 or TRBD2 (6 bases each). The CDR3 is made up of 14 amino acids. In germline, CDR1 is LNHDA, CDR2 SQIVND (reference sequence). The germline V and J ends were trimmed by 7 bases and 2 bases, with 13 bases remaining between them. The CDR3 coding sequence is TGTGCCAGTACCCTCGGGGGCCTCACAGATACGCAGTATTTT. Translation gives CASTLGGLTDTQYF.

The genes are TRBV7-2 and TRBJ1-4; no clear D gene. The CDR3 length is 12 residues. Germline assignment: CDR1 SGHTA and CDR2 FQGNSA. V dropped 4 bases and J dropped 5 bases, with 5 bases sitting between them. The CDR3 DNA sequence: TGTGCCAGCAGCTCACCCAATGAAAAACTGTTTTTT. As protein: CASSSPNEKLFF. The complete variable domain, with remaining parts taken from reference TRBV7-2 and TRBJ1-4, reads GAGVSQSPSNKVTEKGKDVELRCDPISGHTALYWYRQSLGQGLEFLIYFQGNSAPDKSGLPSDRFSAERTGGSVSTLTIQRTQQEDSAVYLCASSSPNEKLFFGSGTQLSVL.

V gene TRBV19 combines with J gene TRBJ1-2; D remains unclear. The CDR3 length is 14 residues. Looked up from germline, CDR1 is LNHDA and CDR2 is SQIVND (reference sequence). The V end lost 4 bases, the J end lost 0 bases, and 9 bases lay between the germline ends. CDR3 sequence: CASSRLGSNYGYTF. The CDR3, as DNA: TGTGCCAGTAGTAGACTGGGATCTAACTATGGCTACACCTTC.

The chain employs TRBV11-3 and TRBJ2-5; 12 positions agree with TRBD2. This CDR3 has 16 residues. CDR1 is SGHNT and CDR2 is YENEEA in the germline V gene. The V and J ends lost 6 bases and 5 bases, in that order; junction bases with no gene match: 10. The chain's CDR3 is CASSLRTSGTGETQYF. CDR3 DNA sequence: TGTGCCAGCAGTCTTAGGACTAGCGGGACGGGTGAGACCCAGTACTTC.

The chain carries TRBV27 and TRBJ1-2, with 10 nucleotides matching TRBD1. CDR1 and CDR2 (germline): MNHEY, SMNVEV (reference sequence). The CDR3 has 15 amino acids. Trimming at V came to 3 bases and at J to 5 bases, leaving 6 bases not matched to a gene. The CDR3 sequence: CASSFRDRGRYGYTF. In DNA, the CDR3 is TGTGCCAGCAGTTTCCGGGACAGGGGTCGGTATGGCTACACCTTC.

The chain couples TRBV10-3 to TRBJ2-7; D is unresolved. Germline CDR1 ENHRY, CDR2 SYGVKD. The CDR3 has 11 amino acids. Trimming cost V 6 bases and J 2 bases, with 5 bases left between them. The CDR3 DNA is TGTGCCATCAGCAACCCCTACGAGCAGTACTTC. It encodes CAISNPYEQYF.

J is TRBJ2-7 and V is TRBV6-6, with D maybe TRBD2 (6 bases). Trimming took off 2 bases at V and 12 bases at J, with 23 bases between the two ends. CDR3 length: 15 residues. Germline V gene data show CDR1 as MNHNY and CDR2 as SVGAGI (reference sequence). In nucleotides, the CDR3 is TGTGCCAGCAGTTACGGGTTGGCGGACTACCCGATTTTGTACTTC. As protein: CASSYGLADYPILYF.

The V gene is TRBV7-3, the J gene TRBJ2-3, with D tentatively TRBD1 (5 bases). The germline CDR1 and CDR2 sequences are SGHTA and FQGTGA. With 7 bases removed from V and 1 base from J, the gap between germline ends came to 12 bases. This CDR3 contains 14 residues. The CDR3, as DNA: TGTGCCAGCAACACAGGTAGGTGCACAGATACGCAGTATTTT. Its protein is CASNTGRCTDTQYF.

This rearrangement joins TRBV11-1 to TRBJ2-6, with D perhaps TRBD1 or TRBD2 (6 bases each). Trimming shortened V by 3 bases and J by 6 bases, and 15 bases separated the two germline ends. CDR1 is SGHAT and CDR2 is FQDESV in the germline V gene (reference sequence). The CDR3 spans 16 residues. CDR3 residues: CASSFEGGRLANVLTF. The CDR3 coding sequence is TGTGCCAGCAGCTTTGAGGGGGGCCGGTTGGCCAACGTCCTGACTTTC.

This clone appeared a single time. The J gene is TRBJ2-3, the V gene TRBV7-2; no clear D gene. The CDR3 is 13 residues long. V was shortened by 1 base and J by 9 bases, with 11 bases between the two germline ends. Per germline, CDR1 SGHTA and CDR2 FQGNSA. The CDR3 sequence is CASSLEALRTQYF. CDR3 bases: TGTGCCAGCAGCTTAGAGGCCCTTCGAACGCAGTATTTT. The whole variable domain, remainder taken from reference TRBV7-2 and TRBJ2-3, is GAGVSQSPSNKVTEKGKDVELRCDPISGHTALYWYRQSLGQGLEFLIYFQGNSAPDKSGLPSDRFSAERTGGSVSTLTIQRTQQEDSAVYLCASSLEALRTQYFGPGTRLTVL.

CDR3: CASSQGFGLAGESYNEQFF. The CDR3 coding sequence is TGTGCCAGCAGCCAAGGGTTCGGGCTAGCGGGAGAGTCCTACAATGAGCAGTTCTTC. V is TRBV14 and J is TRBJ2-1; TRBD2 matches 10 bases. The CDR3 has 19 residues. V dropped 1 base and J dropped 1; count of bases not matched to a gene: 10. From germline, CDR1 is SGHDN and CDR2 FVKESK.

DNA for the CDR3: TGTGCCAGCAGTAAGGGGCGACTGGAAGATACGCAGTATTTT. It encodes CASSKGRLEDTQYF. The chain recombines TRBV6-5 with TRBJ2-3; tentatively, D is TRBD1 (5 bases). Trimming removed 5 bases at V and 5 bases at J, with 14 bases between. The CDR3 is made up of 14 amino acids. The germline V gene has CDR1 MNHEY and CDR2 SVGAGI.

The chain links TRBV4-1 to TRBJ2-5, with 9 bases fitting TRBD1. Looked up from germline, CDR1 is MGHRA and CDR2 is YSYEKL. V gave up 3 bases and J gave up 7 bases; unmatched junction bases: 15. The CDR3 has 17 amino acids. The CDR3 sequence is CASSQGFRTGEGSTQYF. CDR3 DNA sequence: TGCGCCAGCAGCCAGGGTTTTAGGACAGGGGAGGGTTCGACCCAGTACTTC.

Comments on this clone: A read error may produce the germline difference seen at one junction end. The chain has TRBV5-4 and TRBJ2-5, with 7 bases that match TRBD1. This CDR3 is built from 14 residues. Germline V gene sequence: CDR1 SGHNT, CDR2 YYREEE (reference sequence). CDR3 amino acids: CASSQEGARETQYF. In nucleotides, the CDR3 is TGCGCCAGCAGCCAAGAGGGGGCAAGGGAGACCCAGTACTTC.

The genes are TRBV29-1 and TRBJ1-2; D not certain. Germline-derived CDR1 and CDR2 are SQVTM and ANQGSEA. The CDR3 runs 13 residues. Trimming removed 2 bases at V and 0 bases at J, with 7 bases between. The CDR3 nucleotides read TGCAGCGTTGAACACGGAGCTAACTATGGCTACACCTTC. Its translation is CSVEHGANYGYTF.

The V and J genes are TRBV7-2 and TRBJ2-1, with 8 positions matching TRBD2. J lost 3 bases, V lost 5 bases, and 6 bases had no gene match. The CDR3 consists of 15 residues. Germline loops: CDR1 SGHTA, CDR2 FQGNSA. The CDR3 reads CASSQERESYNEQFF. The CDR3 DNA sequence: TGTGCCAGCAGCCAAGAGCGGGAGAGCTACAATGAGCAGTTCTTC.